The subject of this entry is one T cell receptor (beta chain). The record originates from a study of glioma-infiltrating T cells after dendritic cell vaccination. V was cut by 3 bases and J by 5 bases, with 11 bases left in between. The CDR3 totals 13 residues. Germline CDR1 is SGDLS and CDR2 is YYNGEE. Amplification used 60 V beta primers and 13 J beta primers. The protocol was immunoSEQ multiplex PCR, while the TCRdb copy is restricted to in-frame clones and leaves out a portion. The table lists 30,000 to 40,000 clones, roughly four fifths of them singletons. The clonotype comes from a human donor with glioblastoma. The material was blood, obtained before dendritic cell vaccination. This sequence joins TRBV9 and TRBJ1-2; TRBD1 might be the D (5 bases). DNA of the CDR3: TGTGCCAGCAGCGCCAGGGAACAGTATGGCTACACCTTC. Residues: CASSAREQYGYTF. Full variable domain (rest looked up from reference TRBV9 and TRBJ1-2): DSGVTQTPKHLITATGQRVTLRCSPRSGDLSVYWYQQSLDQGLQFLIQYYNGEERAKGNILERFSAQQFPDLHSELNLSSLELGDSALYFCASSAREQYGYTFGSGTRLTVV.